The present TCR beta chain was sequenced within a study of T cell repertoires in cytomegalovirus infection. TCRdb re-analysed the reads in MiXCR, keeping a single row per CDR3 protein. The sample has 310,000 or so distinct CDR3 sequences, about 26% seen once. The table lists this clonotype with a few counts. Its antigen is unidentified. Germline V lookup: CDR1 SGHNT, CDR2 YYREEE (reference sequence). CDR3 length: 17 amino acids. V was clipped by 7 bases and J by 1 base; unmatched bases: 11. Study-level points and caveats: HLA-C-restricted CMV-specific TCR beta clonotypes were dominant in the ex vivo response.

The chain has TRBV5-4 and TRBJ2-6; 7 positions match TRBD1. This TCR came from a human donor in good health (CMV status not recorded). Some clones in this sample may be carry-over from other donors' samples. The material sequenced was PBMCs. In DNA form, the CDR3 reads TGTGCCAGCTCACGGCGAGGGGGCCCTTCTGGGGCCAACGTCCTGACTTTC. It is translated as CASSRRGGPSGANVLTF.